The clone carrying this T cell receptor (beta chain) turned up a few times. Its antigen is currently unknown. This sample is drawn from a study of blood T cells in healthy people across ages. Study-level results: Older age went with lower TCR beta diversity per million T cells, in a roughly linear way.

There were healthy Caucasian individuals from Russia, aged about 6 to 100, serving as donors. Primed by a sample-barcoded 5' primer and a J-beta primer mix, a second PCR proceeded for 7 to 11 cycles. Each cDNA molecule received a tag from a template-switch adaptor that had 12 random nucleotides. All samples gave at least 2.5 million CDR3-containing paired-end reads. TCRdb re-called the 5' RACE reads with MiXCR, one entry per CDR3 protein. The table includes hundreds of thousands of distinct CDR3 sequences, approximately 60% detected once. CDR1 MDHEN and CDR2 SYDVKM come from the germline V gene. Trimming removed 1 base from V and 0 bases from J, with 7 bases in between. This CDR3 has 15 amino acids.

The TCR was taken from a middle-aged man in good health. This chain uses TRBV28 with TRBJ2-1; D is unclear. Source material: blood. CDR3 DNA sequence: TGTGCCAGCAGTTTATCCCCTAGCTCCTACAATGAGCAGTTCTTC. It codes for CASSLSPSSYNEQFF. Full variable domain (missing parts from reference TRBV28 and TRBJ2-1): DVKVTQSSRYLVKRTGEKVFLECVQDMDHENMFWYRQDPGLGLRLIYFSYDVKMKEKGDIPEGYSVSREKKERFSLILESASTNQTSMYLCASSLSPSSYNEQFFGPGTRLTVL.